The subject of this entry is one T cell receptor (beta chain). The data belong to a study of blood T cell repertoires in COVID-19. Study background: Collection of acute and convalescent COVID-19 samples took place in the United States, Italy and Spain.

The method was immunoSEQ multiplex PCR; TCRdb's version includes in-frame clones alone and lacks a portion of them. This sample has roughly 110,000 clones, with 84% found just once. The germline V gene encodes CDR1 MGHRA and CDR2 YSYEKL. Trimming took 3 bases from V and 6 from J; bases not matched to a gene: 9. The CDR3 has 18 amino acids. The receptor's source is a human donor in a cohort sampled during active COVID-19. The genes are TRBV4-1 and TRBJ2-2, with 14 nucleotides matching TRBD2. The sequencing input was peripheral blood. The DNA for the CDR3 is TGCGCCAGCAGCCATAAGGGACTAGCGGGAGTGGTCTCCGGGGAGCTGTTTTTT. Amino acids: CASSHKGLAGVVSGELFF.